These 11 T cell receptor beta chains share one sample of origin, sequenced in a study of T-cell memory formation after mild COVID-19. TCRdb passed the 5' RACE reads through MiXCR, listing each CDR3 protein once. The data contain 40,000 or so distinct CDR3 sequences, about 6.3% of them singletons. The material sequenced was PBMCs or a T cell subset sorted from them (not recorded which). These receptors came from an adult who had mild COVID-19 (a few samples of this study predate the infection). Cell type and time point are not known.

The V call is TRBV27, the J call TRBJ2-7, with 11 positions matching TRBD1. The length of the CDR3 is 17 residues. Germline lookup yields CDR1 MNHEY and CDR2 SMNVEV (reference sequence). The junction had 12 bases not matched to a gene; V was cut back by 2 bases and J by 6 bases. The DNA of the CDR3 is TGTGCCAGCAGTTTAGTTGTGGGACAGGGGGGTAAAAGCGAGCAGTACTTC. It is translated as CASSLVVGQGGKSEQYF.

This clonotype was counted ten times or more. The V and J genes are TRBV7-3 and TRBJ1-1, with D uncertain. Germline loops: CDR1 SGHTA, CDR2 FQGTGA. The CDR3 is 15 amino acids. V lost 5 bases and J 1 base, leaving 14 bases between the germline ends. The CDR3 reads CASSLHAAANTEAFF. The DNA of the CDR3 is TGTGCCAGCAGCCTTCACGCGGCGGCGAACACTGAAGCTTTCTTT.

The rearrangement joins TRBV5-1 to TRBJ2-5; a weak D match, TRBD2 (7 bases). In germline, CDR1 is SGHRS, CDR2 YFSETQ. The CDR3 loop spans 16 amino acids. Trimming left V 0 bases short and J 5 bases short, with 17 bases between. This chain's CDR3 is CASSLAGGTAGETQYF. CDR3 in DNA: TGCGCCAGCAGCTTGGCCGGGGGCACAGCGGGGGAGACCCAGTACTTC.

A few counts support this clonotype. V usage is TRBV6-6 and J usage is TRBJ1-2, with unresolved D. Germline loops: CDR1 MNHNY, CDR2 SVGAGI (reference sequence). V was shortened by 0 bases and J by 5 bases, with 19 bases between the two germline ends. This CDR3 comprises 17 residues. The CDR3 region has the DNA TGTGCCAGCAGTTACTCGATTGGAGGCCGAGGGATTTATGGCTACACCTTC. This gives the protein CASSYSIGGRGIYGYTF.

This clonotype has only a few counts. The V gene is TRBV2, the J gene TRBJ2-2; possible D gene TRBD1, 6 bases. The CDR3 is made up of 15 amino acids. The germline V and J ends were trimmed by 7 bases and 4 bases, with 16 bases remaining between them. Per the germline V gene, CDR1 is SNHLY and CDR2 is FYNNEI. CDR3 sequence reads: CASKKMTGSTGELFF. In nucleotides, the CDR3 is TGTGCCAGCAAGAAGATGACAGGATCCACCGGGGAGCTGTTTTTT.

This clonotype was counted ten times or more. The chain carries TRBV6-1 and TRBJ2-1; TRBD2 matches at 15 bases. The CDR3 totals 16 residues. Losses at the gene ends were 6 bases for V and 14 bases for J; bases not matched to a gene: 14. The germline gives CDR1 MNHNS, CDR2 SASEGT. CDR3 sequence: CASSAGTSGGQSIKFF. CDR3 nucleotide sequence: TGTGCCAGCAGCGCCGGGACTAGCGGGGGGCAATCCATAAAGTTCTTC.

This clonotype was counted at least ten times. The CDR3 bases are TGTGCCAGCAGCTCCAAAACTAGCGGGGGGAACACAGATACGCAGTATTTT. This sequence encodes CASSSKTSGGNTDTQYF. This chain links TRBV7-2 with TRBJ2-3; 12 nucleotides line up with TRBD2. The CDR3 runs 17 residues. V lost 4 bases to trimming and J lost 2 bases; unmatched junction nucleotides: 7. The germline CDR1 and CDR2 sequences are SGHTA and FQGNSA.

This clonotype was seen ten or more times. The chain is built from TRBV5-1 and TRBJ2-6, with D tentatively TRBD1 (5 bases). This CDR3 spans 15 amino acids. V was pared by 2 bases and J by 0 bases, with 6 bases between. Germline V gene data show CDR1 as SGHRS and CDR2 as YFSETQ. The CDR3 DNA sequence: TGCGCCAGCAGCTTAGACAGCTCTGGGGCCAACGTCCTGACTTTC. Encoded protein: CASSLDSSGANVLTF.

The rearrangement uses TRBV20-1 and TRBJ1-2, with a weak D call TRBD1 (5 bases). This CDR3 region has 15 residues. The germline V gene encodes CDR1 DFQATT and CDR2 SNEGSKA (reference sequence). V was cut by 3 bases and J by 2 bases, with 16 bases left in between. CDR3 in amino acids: CSASGRERSNYGYTF. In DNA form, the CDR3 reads TGCAGTGCTAGCGGCAGGGAGAGATCGAACTATGGCTACACCTTC.

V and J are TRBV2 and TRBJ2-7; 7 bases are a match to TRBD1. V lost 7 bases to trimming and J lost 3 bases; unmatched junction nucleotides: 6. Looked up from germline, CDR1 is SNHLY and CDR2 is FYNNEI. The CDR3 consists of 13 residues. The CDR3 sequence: CASTGTENYEQYF. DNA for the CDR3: TGTGCCAGCACCGGGACAGAGAACTACGAGCAGTACTTC.

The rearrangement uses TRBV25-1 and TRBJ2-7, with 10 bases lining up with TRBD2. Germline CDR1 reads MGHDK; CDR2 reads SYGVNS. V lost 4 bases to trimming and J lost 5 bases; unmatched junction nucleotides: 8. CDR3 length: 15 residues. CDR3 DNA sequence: TGTGCCAGCAGTGGTCTAGCGGGAGAACCCGACGAGCAGTACTTC. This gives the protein CASSGLAGEPDEQYF.